A single sample is the source of the 25 T cell receptor beta chains below, sequenced in a study of blood T cell repertoires in COVID-19. Sequencing used immunoSEQ multiplex PCR; TCRdb keeps in-frame clones, though not all of them. This table has about 290,000 clones, about 90% appearing once. The source material was peripheral blood. Receptor source: a woman in her twenties or thirties with COVID-19, enrolled during active disease.

The J gene is TRBJ1-1, the V gene TRBV5-8, with 8 bases lining up with TRBD1. This CDR3 region has 15 residues. Per the germline V gene, CDR1 is SGHTS and CDR2 is YDEGEE. The V segment lost 4 bases and the J segment 5 bases; nucleotides outside the gene matches: 10. The CDR3 bases are TGTGCCAGCAGCCGAAGGACAGGGACTATAACTGAAGCTTTCTTT. Protein sequence: CASSRRTGTITEAFF.

The chain has TRBV6-1 and TRBJ1-4; TRBD1 matches at 7 bases. With 1 base clipped from V and 11 bases from J, the junction kept 13 bases outside the gene matches. The germline V gene has CDR1 MNHNS and CDR2 SASEGT. This CDR3 region has 16 residues. CDR3 DNA: TGTGCCAGCAGTGAAGTTCAGCGGACAGGAGAATTTAAACTGTTTTTT. This codes for CASSEVQRTGEFKLFF.

The J gene is TRBJ1-2, the V gene TRBV19; 7 bases fit TRBD1. The CDR3 has 14 amino acids. Per the germline V gene, CDR1 is LNHDA and CDR2 is SQIVND (reference sequence). Trimming took 6 bases from V and 0 from J; bases not matched to a gene: 4. CDR3 sequence: CASRSTGANYGYTF. DNA for the CDR3: TGTGCCAGTAGATCCACAGGGGCTAACTATGGCTACACCTTC.

The chain couples TRBV27 to TRBJ2-3; maybe TRBD1 (5 bases). Germline assignment: CDR1 MNHEY and CDR2 SMNVEV (reference sequence). The CDR3 contains 14 residues. Trimming took off 3 bases at V and 4 bases at J, with 11 bases between the two ends. The CDR3 here is CASSFTRESDTQYF. The CDR3 DNA is TGTGCCAGCAGTTTCACCAGGGAATCAGATACGCAGTATTTT.

This chain connects TRBV19 to TRBJ1-6; 9 bases map to TRBD1. The CDR3 contains 12 residues. Germline CDR1 is LNHDA and CDR2 is SQIVND (reference sequence). V lost 8 bases, J lost 10 bases, and 3 bases stayed unmatched. The CDR3 here is CASGQGRSPLHF. The CDR3 DNA sequence: TGTGCCAGTGGACAGGGGCGCTCACCCCTCCACTTT.

This clone was seen just once. This chain uses TRBV14 with TRBJ2-1; perhaps TRBD1 as D (5 bases). Germline-derived CDR1 and CDR2 are SGHDN and FVKESK. The CDR3 extends over 17 amino acids. The V end lost 1 base, the J end lost 8 bases, and 21 bases lay between the germline ends. The CDR3 DNA sequence: TGTGCCAGCAGCCAAGTTAGGGGCAGCCTGGGCACCGATGAGCAGTTCTTC. Residues: CASSQVRGSLGTDEQFF.

The chain has TRBV7-9 and TRBJ2-4; 12 bases fit TRBD2. Trimming took 5 bases from V and 4 from J; bases not matched to a gene: 6. CDR1 is SEHNR and CDR2 is FQNEAQ in the germline V gene (reference sequence). The CDR3 has 16 amino acids. DNA of the CDR3: TGTGCCAGCAGCACCTGGACTAGCGGGGCAAAAAACATTCAGTACTTC. This codes for CASSTWTSGAKNIQYF.

This clone was recorded once. The V and J genes are TRBV30 and TRBJ1-4, with a possible D match to TRBD1 (6 bases). Trimming shortened V by 4 bases and J by 8 bases, and 17 bases separated the two germline ends. Germline values: CDR1 GTSNPN, CDR2 SVGIG (reference sequence). CDR3 length: 14 amino acids. CDR3: CAWNTGTNSEKLFF. The CDR3 nucleotides read TGTGCCTGGAACACAGGGACGAACAGCGAAAAACTGTTTTTT.

The chain couples TRBV29-1 to TRBJ2-6, with unresolved D. Germline V gives CDR1 SQVTM, CDR2 ANQGSEA. Trimming shortened V by 3 bases and J by 2 bases, and 14 bases separated the two germline ends. CDR3 length: 16 amino acids. CDR3: CSVESSPKPGANVLTF. The CDR3 DNA sequence: TGCAGCGTTGAGTCTTCCCCTAAGCCTGGGGCCAACGTCCTGACTTTC.

This clone has only one observation. The chain's CDR3 is CASSLRRDKGGYTF. The CDR3 DNA reads as TGTGCCAGCAGCTTAAGGAGAGATAAAGGTGGCTACACCTTC. The J gene is TRBJ1-2, the V gene TRBV11-2; D gene unclear. V was clipped by 2 bases and J by 7 bases, with 14 bases between them. The CDR3 contains 14 residues. The germline CDR1 and CDR2 sequences are SGHAT and FQNNGV.

The V gene is TRBV18, the J gene TRBJ1-1, with a tentative D call TRBD1 (6 bases). Trimming removed 2 bases at V and 1 base at J, with 11 bases between. Germline CDR1 is KGHSH and CDR2 is LQKENI. The length of the CDR3 is 15 residues. In nucleotides, the CDR3 is TGTGCCAGCTCACCAGACGGACAGCCGAACACTGAAGCTTTCTTT. Residues: CASSPDGQPNTEAFF. The full variable domain, with the rest looked up from reference TRBV18 and TRBJ1-1, is NAGVMQNPRHLVRRRGQEARLRCSPMKGHSHVYWYRQLPEEGLKFMVYLQKENIIDESGMPKERFSAEFPKEGPSILRIQQVVRGDSAAYFCASSPDGQPNTEAFFGQGTRLTVV.

The chain has TRBV5-4 and TRBJ1-1; a weak D match, TRBD1 (5 bases). Germline CDR1 is SGHNT and CDR2 is YYREEE (reference sequence). The CDR3 covers 14 residues. V was trimmed by 3 bases and J by 6 bases, leaving 15 bases between them. CDR3 DNA: TGTGCCAGCAGCTCACAGGAGGGGAGCCCTGAAGCTTTCTTT. Translating gives CASSSQEGSPEAFF.

The chain joins TRBV28 to TRBJ2-1, with 7 bases identical to TRBD2. Germline V gene sequence: CDR1 MDHEN, CDR2 SYDVKM. The V gene end was trimmed by 2 bases and the J gene end by 2 bases; junction bases not matched to a gene: 9. The CDR3 is made up of 17 amino acids. This chain's CDR3 is CASSLTTSVLTYNEQFF. The CDR3, as DNA: TGTGCCAGCAGTTTAACTACTAGCGTCCTGACCTACAATGAGCAGTTCTTC.

This chain connects TRBV7-9 to TRBJ1-2; no reliable D call. The V gene lost 2 bases and the J gene lost 14 bases, with 18 bases spanning the gap. Germline V gives CDR1 SEHNR, CDR2 FQNEAQ (reference sequence). The CDR3 consists of 13 residues. This CDR3 is CASSLSPAPGETF. The CDR3 DNA is TGTGCCAGCAGCTTATCGCCGGCACCGGGTGAGACCTTC.

V and J are TRBV12-5 and TRBJ1-2, with D possibly TRBD1 on 6 matching bases. CDR3 length equals 15 residues. Trimming cost V 4 bases and J 6 bases, with 18 bases left between them. Germline values: CDR1 LGHNT, CDR2 FRNRAP. The CDR3 spells CASGSGQIPRDGYTF. CDR3 coding DNA: TGTGCTAGTGGTTCCGGACAGATCCCTAGAGATGGCTACACCTTC.

The rearrangement links TRBV11-2 to TRBJ1-6; D uncertain. Trimming left V 2 bases short and J 13 bases short, with 15 bases between. The CDR3 is 14 residues long. The germline V gene encodes CDR1 SGHAT and CDR2 FQNNGV. The CDR3 coding sequence is TGTGCCAGCAGCTTAAACAGCATCGGCGCTCCCCTCCACTTT. Encoded protein: CASSLNSIGAPLHF.

The rearrangement links TRBV16 to TRBJ1-2, with 9 nucleotides matching TRBD1. CDR1 and CDR2 (germline): KGHSY, FQNENV. The trim removed 4 bases at V and 7 bases at J, leaving 10 bases unmatched. CDR3 length equals 15 residues. The CDR3 spells CASSPLGTGTTGYTF. CDR3 bases: TGTGCCAGCAGCCCCCTGGGGACAGGGACCACTGGCTACACCTTC.

V usage is TRBV15 and J usage is TRBJ2-5; the D gene is possibly TRBD2 (7 bases). The V end lost 0 bases, the J end lost 1 base, and 18 bases lay between the germline ends. From germline, CDR1 is LNHNV and CDR2 YYDKDF (reference sequence). The CDR3 has 18 residues. This chain's CDR3 is CATSRDNRGARPQETQYF. The DNA for the CDR3 is TGTGCCACCAGCAGAGATAATCGGGGGGCGCGGCCCCAAGAGACCCAGTACTTC. Based on the CDR3 plus reference TRBV15 and TRBJ2-5, the full variable domain is DAMVIQNPRYQVTQFGKPVTLSCSQTLNHNVMYWYQQKSSQAPKLLFHYYDKDFNNEADTPDNFQSRRPNTSFCFLDIRSPGLGDTAMYLCATSRDNRGARPQETQYFGPGTRLLVL.

The chain recombines TRBV28 with TRBJ1-6; 10 bases align to TRBD1. Germline CDR1 reads MDHEN; CDR2 reads SYDVKM. The CDR3 is 15 residues long. With V trimmed by 8 bases and J by 9 bases, 10 bases remained unmatched. The CDR3: CASGLRDRGVSPLHF. The CDR3 coding sequence is TGTGCCAGCGGCCTCCGGGACAGGGGAGTTTCACCCCTCCACTTT.

The V call is TRBV5-6, the J call TRBJ1-4; D not certain. Trimming stripped 1 base from V and 8 bases from J, with 6 bases between. This CDR3 is 12 amino acids long. Germline lookup yields CDR1 SGHDT and CDR2 YYEEEE. Here the CDR3 DNA reads TGTGCCAGCAGCTTGTGGCAGGAAAAACTGTTTTTT. Encoded protein: CASSLWQEKLFF.

This clone is a singleton in its sample. CDR3 DNA sequence: TGTGCCAGTAACGCAGGGGGCGCGGCCTTTACCGATACGCAGTATTTT. Its translation is CASNAGGAAFTDTQYF. The chain combines TRBV19 with TRBJ2-3, with 8 bases lining up with TRBD1. This CDR3 is 16 amino acids long. The germline V gene has CDR1 LNHDA and CDR2 SQIVND (reference sequence). V shed 7 bases, J shed 6 bases, and the junction held 15 bases outside the gene matches.

The V and J genes are TRBV6-2 or TRBV6-3 and TRBJ2-3; the match to TRBD1 covers 12 bases. Trimming took 6 bases from V and 9 from J; bases not matched to a gene: 7. Germline CDR1 reads MNHEY; CDR2 reads SVGEGT. CDR3 size: 14 residues. CDR3 in amino acids: CASSRDRGRGTQYF. The DNA of the CDR3 is TGTGCCAGCAGCCGGGACAGGGGGCGCGGGACGCAGTATTTT.

This sequence joins TRBV11-2 and TRBJ2-3, with TRBD2 matching over 12 bases. The CDR3 totals 17 residues. V lost 7 bases to trimming and J lost 6 bases; unmatched junction nucleotides: 14. Germline lookup yields CDR1 SGHAT and CDR2 FQNNGV. For the CDR3, the DNA is TGTGCCAGCAACCGGATAGCGACTAGCGGGGGCGGGGATACGCAGTATTTT. As protein: CASNRIATSGGGDTQYF.

The gene calls are TRBV28 and TRBJ2-7; TRBD1 agrees at 10 bases. Trimming took 4 bases from V and 5 from J; bases not matched to a gene: 8. This CDR3 contains 15 residues. The V gene's germline CDR1 is MDHEN and CDR2 SYDVKM. The CDR3: CASSSPGQGLNEQYF. In DNA, the CDR3 is TGTGCCAGCAGTTCCCCGGGACAGGGGCTCAACGAGCAGTACTTC.

The J gene is TRBJ2-2, the V gene TRBV7-2; D call uncertain. Germline CDR1 reads SGHTA; CDR2 reads FQGNSA. The germline V and J ends were trimmed by 1 base and 3 bases, with 9 bases remaining between them. The CDR3 totals 15 residues. CDR3 in DNA: TGTGCCAGCAGCTTAGTATACAGTTACACCGGGGAGCTGTTTTTT. This sequence encodes CASSLVYSYTGELFF. Full variable domain (rest looked up from reference TRBV7-2 and TRBJ2-2): GAGVSQSPSNKVTEKGKDVELRCDPISGHTALYWYRQSLGQGLEFLIYFQGNSAPDKSGLPSDRFSAERTGGSVSTLTIQRTQQEDSAVYLCASSLVYSYTGELFFGEGSRLTVL.